Listed here are 27 T cell receptor beta chains from one sample, sequenced in a study of regulatory T cells in long-lasting Graves disease. Described time point: newly diagnosed GD, antithyroid drugs for less than 3 months. Scientists built the TCR library using RNA that was extracted from PBMCs. The authors built TCR beta libraries using iRepertoire HTBI primers and Arm-PCR of CDR3 regions. Via MiXCR, TCRdb re-called the multiplex PCR reads, giving one row per CDR3 protein. The sample has approximately 540,000 distinct CDR3 sequences, around 13% seen once. A further study also used this sample, focusing on T cells in Graves' hyperthyroidism and ophthalmopathy.

Sequencing was performed on peripheral blood mononuclear cells (PBMCs), taken at new diagnosis, from a patient treated with antithyroid drugs. These receptors all come from a woman aged 30 to 39 with Graves disease.

This clonotype was recorded at least ten times. V gene TRBV9 combines with J gene TRBJ2-7; 7 bases match TRBD1. The CDR3 is 16 residues long. Germline values: CDR1 SGDLS, CDR2 YYNGEE. Trimming removed 2 bases from V and 0 bases from J; junction bases left unmatched: 8. CDR3 coding DNA: TGTGCCAGCAGCGTGGGAGACAGGGCCCTCTCCTACGAGCAGTACTTC. Translating gives CASSVGDRALSYEQYF.

As for this clonotype: A single base separates this from a much larger clone, so it may be a read error. The chain joins TRBV27 to TRBJ1-2; 7 bases agree with TRBD1. Germline CDR1 reads MNHEY; CDR2 reads SMNVEV (reference sequence). This CDR3 is built from 13 residues. In DNA form, the CDR3 reads TGTGCCAGCAGAAAACCGGGACAGAGGGTCCCACTCTTT. This sequence encodes CASRKPGQRVPLF.

This clonotype appeared many times. The chain uses TRBV7-2 and TRBJ2-7; D uncertain. CDR3 length: 12 residues. Trimming took 2 bases from V and 2 from J, leaving 4 bases between them. The germline V gene has CDR1 SGHTA and CDR2 FQGNSA. The CDR3, as DNA: TGTGCCAGCAGCTTAAACGCCTACGAGCAGTACTTC. It specifies CASSLNAYEQYF.

Concerning this clonotype itself: Likely a read error: the CDR3 ends without its conserved phenylalanine or tryptophan. The V and J genes are TRBV3-1 and TRBJ2-1, with D tentatively TRBD2 (5 bases). CDR3 length: 14 residues. The V and J ends lost 4 bases and 5 bases respectively, with 12 bases between them. Germline V gene data show CDR1 as LGHDT and CDR2 as YNNKEL (reference sequence). The CDR3 here is CASSPGVRNNEQFL. The CDR3 DNA is TGTGCCAGCAGCCCCGGGGTAAGGAACAATGAGCAGTTCTTG.

At least ten counts were recorded for this clonotype. This chain connects TRBV14 to TRBJ1-1; D is possibly TRBD1 (5 bases). V lost 4 bases to trimming and J lost 1 base, with 13 bases between them. Per the germline V gene, CDR1 is SGHDN and CDR2 is FVKESK. CDR3 length: 15 residues. The CDR3 DNA reads TGTGCCAGCAGCCCCAGGGTGGGACCGAACACTGAAGCTTTCTTT. Residues: CASSPRVGPNTEAFF.

This clonotype was seen many times. The V call is TRBV3-1, the J call TRBJ1-1; 7 nucleotides line up with TRBD1. V was pared by 6 bases and J by 4 bases, with 8 bases of the junction left unmatched. The CDR3 runs 14 residues. Germline assignment: CDR1 LGHDT and CDR2 YNNKEL (reference sequence). The CDR3 DNA sequence: TGTGCCAGCAGTCCGACAGGGAGAGGCACTGAAGCTTTCTTT. It codes for CASSPTGRGTEAFF.

This clonotype was found many times. The CDR3 bases are TGTGCCAGCAGCCCCGGACTAGCGGGAGAACAATTCAATGAGCAGTTCTTC. Its translation: CASSPGLAGEQFNEQFF. The V gene is TRBV11-2, the J gene TRBJ2-1; 13 bases match TRBD2. Germline V gene lookup returns CDR1 SGHAT and CDR2 FQNNGV. The V and J ends lost 5 bases and 6 bases, in that order; junction bases with no gene match: 10. This CDR3 region has 17 residues.

The chain uses TRBV27 and TRBJ2-2; TRBD2 matches at 7 bases. From germline, CDR1 is MNHEY and CDR2 SMNVEV (reference sequence). The CDR3 is 15 amino acids. V dropped 6 bases and J dropped 4; count of bases not matched to a gene: 8. The CDR3 spells CASSRRGTPTGELFF. CDR3 DNA sequence: TGTGCCAGCAGCCGGCGGGGGACCCCCACCGGGGAGCTGTTTTTT.

This clonotype was detected many times. The chain combines TRBV18 with TRBJ2-1, with D unclear. Trimming cost V 2 bases and J 9 bases, with 11 bases left between them. The CDR3 is 13 residues long. Germline lookup yields CDR1 KGHSH and CDR2 LQKENI. CDR3 region: CASSPRERSEQFF. In DNA, the CDR3 is TGTGCCAGCTCACCAAGAGAACGCAGTGAGCAGTTCTTC.

This clonotype was detected only a few times. The chain joins TRBV7-9 to TRBJ2-1; D call uncertain. Germline V lookup: CDR1 SEHNR, CDR2 FQNEAQ (reference sequence). V gave up 6 bases and J gave up 5 bases, with 14 bases separating them. The CDR3 consists of 14 residues. Here the CDR3 reads CASRYRAEHNEQFF. CDR3 in DNA: TGTGCCAGCAGGTATAGGGCCGAGCACAATGAGCAGTTCTTC. The full variable domain, its missing parts supplied by reference TRBV7-9 and TRBJ2-1, is DTGVSQNPRHKITKRGQNVTFRCDPISEHNRLYWYRQTLGQGPEFLTYFQNEAQLEKSRLLSDRFSAERPKGSFSTLEIQRTEQGDSAMYLCASRYRAEHNEQFFGPGTRLTVL.

At least ten counts were recorded for this clonotype. The chain joins TRBV20-1 to TRBJ1-1, with D uncertain. The V and J ends lost 0 bases and 11 bases respectively, with 13 bases between them. This CDR3 has 12 amino acids. Germline lookup yields CDR1 DFQATT and CDR2 SNEGSKA (reference sequence). CDR3 protein: CSARDLLRGAFF. DNA for the CDR3: TGCAGTGCTAGAGATCTCCTCCGTGGGGCTTTCTTT.

There are a few counts of this clonotype. The chain carries TRBV3-1 and TRBJ1-1; the D is unclear. Between the trimmed V and J ends, which lost 4 bases and 6 bases, there was a span of 15 bases. Per germline, CDR1 LGHDT and CDR2 YNNKEL (reference sequence). The CDR3 spans 14 residues. CDR3 coding DNA: TGTGCCAGCAGCCCCGAAAATAGTCGCTCTGAAGCTTTCTTT. As protein: CASSPENSRSEAFF. Variable domain in full (rest from reference TRBV3-1 and TRBJ1-1): DTAVSQTPKYLVTQMGNDKSIKCEQNLGHDTMYWYKQDSKKFLKIMFSYNNKELIINETVPNRFSPKSPDKAHLNLHINSLELGDSAVYFCASSPENSRSEAFFGQGTRLTVV.

This clonotype was counted many times. The CDR3 sequence is CASSKLAGVVNEQFF. The CDR3 region has the DNA TGTGCCAGCAGCAAACTAGCGGGAGTTGTCAATGAGCAGTTCTTC. The chain uses TRBV14 and TRBJ2-1; TRBD2 agrees at 11 bases. Germline V gene sequence: CDR1 SGHDN, CDR2 FVKESK. The CDR3 is 15 amino acids. V trimming: 5 bases; J trimming: 6 bases; junction bases outside the gene matches: 6.

This clonotype has just a few counts. The J gene is TRBJ2-3, the V gene TRBV5-5; weak D call: TRBD1 (6 bases). V was shortened by 3 bases and J by 0 bases, with 14 bases between the two germline ends. The germline gives CDR1 SGHKS, CDR2 YYEKEE (reference sequence). The CDR3 spans 16 residues. The CDR3 sequence is CASSSLTGTSTDTQYF. CDR3 coding DNA: TGTGCCAGCAGCTCTCTGACAGGAACTAGCACAGATACGCAGTATTTT.

This clonotype was detected a few times. The chain recombines TRBV28 with TRBJ1-6; no reliable D call. CDR1 MDHEN and CDR2 SYDVKM come from the germline V gene. This CDR3 is built from 14 residues. V dropped 8 bases and J dropped 10 bases, with 18 bases sitting between them. CDR3 protein: CASRNRPLDSPLHF. The CDR3 DNA sequence: TGTGCCAGCCGAAACCGGCCGCTTGACTCACCCCTCCACTTT.

This clonotype occurred a few times. The rearrangement links TRBV5-1 to TRBJ1-1; 7 bases fit TRBD1. Trimming took 3 bases from V and 11 from J; bases not matched to a gene: 13. The germline CDR1 and CDR2 sequences are SGHRS and YFSETQ. CDR3 length: 14 amino acids. The CDR3 region has the DNA TGCGCCAGCAGCTGGAGGGACAGTGAAATGAGGGCTTTCTTT. This translates into CASSWRDSEMRAFF. Looking up the rest from reference TRBV5-1 and TRBJ1-1 gives the full variable domain: KAGVTQTPRYLIKTRGQQVTLSCSPISGHRSVSWYQQTPGQGLQFLFEYFSETQRNKGNFPGRFSGRQFSNSRSEMNVSTLELGDSALYLCASSWRDSEMRAFFGQGTRLTVV.

V usage is TRBV6-5 and J usage is TRBJ1-2; D remains ambiguous. The germline gives CDR1 MNHEY, CDR2 SVGAGI. This CDR3 contains 13 residues. The V end was cut by 1 base, the J end by 6 bases, with 9 bases between. The DNA of the CDR3 is TGTGCCAGCAGTTACTTGGAGGGCCATGGCTACACCTTC. Translating it yields CASSYLEGHGYTF.

This clonotype has ten or more counts. The rearrangement uses TRBV6-2 or TRBV6-3 and TRBJ1-6; D gene ambiguous. Germline CDR1 is MNHEY and CDR2 is SVGEGT. The CDR3 totals 14 residues. V lost 8 bases and J 4 bases, leaving 12 bases between the germline ends. The CDR3 bases are TGTGCCAGCGCCACTCGGCAGTATAATTCACCCCTCCACTTT. This translates into CASATRQYNSPLHF.

Regarding this clonotype: It may be a read error: a sequence one base away is much more abundant. The CDR3 does not close with the conserved phenylalanine or tryptophan, likely indicating a read error. The chain uses TRBV7-8 and TRBJ2-3; 8 bases align to TRBD1. Judging by the DNA end, TRBJ1-1 fits better; the J call may be wrong. The V gene's germline CDR1 is SGHVS and CDR2 FQNEAQ. The CDR3 loop spans 15 amino acids. The DNA for the CDR3 is TGTGCCAGCAGCGGCCGGACAGGGCCTAGCGCTGAAGCTTTCCTT. Protein product: CASSGRTGPSAEAFL.

There are a few counts of this clonotype. The V call is TRBV5-1, the J call TRBJ2-5; TRBD2 aligns across 8 bases. CDR1 is SGHRS, CDR2 YFSETQ, per germline. Trimming cost V 4 bases and J 4 bases; bases outside gene matches: 9. This CDR3 has 15 residues. CDR3 protein: CASSQRWGTRETQYF. The CDR3 DNA reads TGCGCCAGCAGCCAAAGATGGGGGACTAGAGAGACCCAGTACTTC.

The J gene is TRBJ1-4, the V gene TRBV6-5; a possible D gene is TRBD1 (6 bases). CDR3 size: 16 residues. The V end lost 4 bases, the J end lost 6 bases, and 18 bases lay between the germline ends. Germline CDR1 reads MNHEY; CDR2 reads SVGAGI. The CDR3 nucleotides read TGTGCCAGCAGTTTCTGGGGGGGCAGGGGTCATGAAAAACTGTTTTTT. Protein product: CASSFWGGRGHEKLFF.

Only one count was recorded for this clonotype. This may arise from a read error, as a much more abundant clone is one base away. The genes are TRBV24-1 and TRBJ2-1; either TRBD1 or TRBD2 may supply D (5 bases each). The germline V gene has CDR1 KGHDR and CDR2 SFDVKD. The CDR3 extends over 14 amino acids. V shed 2 bases and J shed 4 bases, with 8 bases lying between them. Here the CDR3 reads CATSDWDPYNEQFF. The CDR3 DNA reads TGTGCCACCAGTGATTGGGACCCTTACAATGAGCAGTTCTTC.

This clonotype was observed at least ten times. The genes are TRBV28 and TRBJ2-6; D ambiguous. Trimming stripped 5 bases from V and 0 bases from J, with 14 bases between. CDR1 is MDHEN and CDR2 is SYDVKM in the germline V gene. This CDR3 contains 17 residues. CDR3 loop: CASSPLWINSGANVLTF. In DNA, the CDR3 is TGTGCCAGCAGTCCCCTTTGGATCAACTCTGGGGCCAACGTCCTGACTTTC.

The gene calls are TRBV5-1 and TRBJ2-5; D remains ambiguous. The V gene's germline CDR1 is SGHRS and CDR2 YFSETQ. Trimming shortened V by 0 bases and J by 0 bases, and 6 bases separated the two germline ends. The CDR3 has 14 residues. The CDR3 spells CASSLATYQETQYF. In DNA, the CDR3 is TGCGCCAGCAGCTTGGCCACTTACCAAGAGACCCAGTACTTC. The full variable domain, its missing parts supplied by reference TRBV5-1 and TRBJ2-5, is KAGVTQTPRYLIKTRGQQVTLSCSPISGHRSVSWYQQTPGQGLQFLFEYFSETQRNKGNFPGRFSGRQFSNSRSEMNVSTLELGDSALYLCASSLATYQETQYFGPGTRLLVL.

This clonotype appeared many times. V is TRBV3-1 and J is TRBJ2-3; TRBD1 aligns across 9 bases. J was trimmed by 1 base and V by 2 bases; bases with no gene match: 4. The germline gives CDR1 LGHDT, CDR2 YNNKEL (reference sequence). The CDR3 contains 16 residues. As DNA, the CDR3 is TGTGCCAGCAGCCAACGTCGGGACAGGGGCACAGATACGCAGTATTTT. It translates to CASSQRRDRGTDTQYF.

The V and J genes are TRBV5-1 and TRBJ1-1, with D uncertain. Trimming cost V 4 bases and J 3 bases, with 22 bases left between them. Looked up from germline, CDR1 is SGHRS and CDR2 is YFSETQ. The CDR3 loop spans 17 amino acids. CDR3 coding DNA: TGCGCCAGCAGCCCCGACCCCTTGGCAGCTCGGTACACTGAAGCTTTCTTT. It yields the protein CASSPDPLAARYTEAFF.

This clonotype was picked up many times. The genes are TRBV27 and TRBJ2-3; D is unclear. Germline CDR1 reads MNHEY; CDR2 reads SMNVEV (reference sequence). V lost 4 bases to trimming and J lost 1 base, with 18 bases between them. The CDR3 is 17 residues long. This chain's CDR3 is CASSSLLVRLGTDTQYF. The CDR3, as DNA: TGTGCCAGCAGTTCCCTCCTAGTGCGCCTGGGCACAGATACGCAGTATTTT.